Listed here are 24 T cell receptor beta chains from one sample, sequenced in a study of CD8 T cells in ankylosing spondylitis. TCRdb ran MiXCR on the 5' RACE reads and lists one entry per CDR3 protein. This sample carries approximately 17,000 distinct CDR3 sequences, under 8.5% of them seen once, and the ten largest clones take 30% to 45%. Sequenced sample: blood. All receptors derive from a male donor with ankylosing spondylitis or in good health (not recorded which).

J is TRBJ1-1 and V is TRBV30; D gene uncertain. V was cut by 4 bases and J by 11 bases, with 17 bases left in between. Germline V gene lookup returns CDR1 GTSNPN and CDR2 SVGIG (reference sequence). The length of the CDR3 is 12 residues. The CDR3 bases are TGTGCCTGGACCCCAACGGGTGCCGGGGCTTTCTTT. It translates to CAWTPTGAGAFF.

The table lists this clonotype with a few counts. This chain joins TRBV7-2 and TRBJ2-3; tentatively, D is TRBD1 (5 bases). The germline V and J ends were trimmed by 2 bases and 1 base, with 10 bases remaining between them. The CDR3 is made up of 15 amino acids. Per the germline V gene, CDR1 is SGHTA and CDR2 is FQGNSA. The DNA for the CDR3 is TGTGCCAGCAGCTTAAGGCGACAGCGCACAGATACGCAGTATTTT. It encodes CASSLRRQRTDTQYF.

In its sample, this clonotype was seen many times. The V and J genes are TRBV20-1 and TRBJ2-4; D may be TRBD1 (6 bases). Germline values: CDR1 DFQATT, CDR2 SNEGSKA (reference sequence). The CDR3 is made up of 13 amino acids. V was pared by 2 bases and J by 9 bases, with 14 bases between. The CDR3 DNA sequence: TGCAGTGCTAGACCAGGGGATGCGGGCATTCAGTACTTC. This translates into CSARPGDAGIQYF.

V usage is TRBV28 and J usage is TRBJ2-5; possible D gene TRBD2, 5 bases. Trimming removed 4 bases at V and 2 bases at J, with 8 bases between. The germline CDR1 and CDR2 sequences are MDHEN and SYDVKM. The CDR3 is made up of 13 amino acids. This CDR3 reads CASSSTGQETQYF. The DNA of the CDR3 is TGTGCCAGCAGTTCGACGGGACAAGAGACCCAGTACTTC.

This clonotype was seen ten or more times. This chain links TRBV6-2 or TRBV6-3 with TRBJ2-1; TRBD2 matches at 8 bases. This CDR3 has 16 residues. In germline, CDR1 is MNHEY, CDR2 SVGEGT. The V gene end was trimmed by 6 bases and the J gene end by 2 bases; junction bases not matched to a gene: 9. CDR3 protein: CASSTLAGTTYNEQFF. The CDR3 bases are TGTGCCAGCAGCACCTTAGCGGGGACAACCTACAATGAGCAGTTCTTC.

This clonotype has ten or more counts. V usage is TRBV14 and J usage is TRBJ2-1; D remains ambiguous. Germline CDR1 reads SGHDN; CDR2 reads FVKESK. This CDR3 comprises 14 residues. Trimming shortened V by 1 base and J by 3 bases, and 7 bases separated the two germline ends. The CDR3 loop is CASSQVGHYNEQFF. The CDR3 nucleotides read TGTGCCAGCAGCCAAGTCGGCCACTACAATGAGCAGTTCTTC.

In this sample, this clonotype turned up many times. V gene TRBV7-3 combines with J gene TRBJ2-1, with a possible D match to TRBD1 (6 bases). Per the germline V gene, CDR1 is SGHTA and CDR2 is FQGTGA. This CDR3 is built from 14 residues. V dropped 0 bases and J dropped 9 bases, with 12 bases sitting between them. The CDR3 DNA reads TGTGCCAGCAGCTTAACGGGGATCAGGGGTGAGCAGTTCTTC. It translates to CASSLTGIRGEQFF.

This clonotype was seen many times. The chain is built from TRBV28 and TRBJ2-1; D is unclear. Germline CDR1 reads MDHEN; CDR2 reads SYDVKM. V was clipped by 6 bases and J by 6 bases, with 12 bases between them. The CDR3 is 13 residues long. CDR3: CASSKGPINEQFF. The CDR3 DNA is TGTGCCAGCAGCAAAGGACCCATCAATGAGCAGTTCTTC.

The CDR3: CSARVRGEYYTQYF. DNA for the CDR3: TGCAGTGCTAGAGTGCGGGGGGAATATTATACGCAGTATTTT. The chain has TRBV20-1 and TRBJ2-3; TRBD2 agrees at 8 bases. The germline CDR1 and CDR2 sequences are DFQATT and SNEGSKA (reference sequence). V gave up 1 base and J gave up 7 bases; unmatched junction bases: 7. CDR3 size: 14 residues.

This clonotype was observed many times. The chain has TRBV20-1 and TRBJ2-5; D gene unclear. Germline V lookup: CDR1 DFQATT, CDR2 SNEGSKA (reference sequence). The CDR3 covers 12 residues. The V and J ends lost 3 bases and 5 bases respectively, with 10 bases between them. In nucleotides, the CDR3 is TGCAGTGCTAGTGGGGTTGACGAGACCCAGTACTTC. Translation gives CSASGVDETQYF.

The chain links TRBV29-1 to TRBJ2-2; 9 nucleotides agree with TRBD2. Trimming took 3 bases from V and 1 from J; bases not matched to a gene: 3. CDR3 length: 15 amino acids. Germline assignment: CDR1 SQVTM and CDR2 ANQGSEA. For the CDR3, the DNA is TGCAGCGTTGACAGTAGCGGGGGGAACACCGGGGAGCTGTTTTTT. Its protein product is CSVDSSGGNTGELFF.

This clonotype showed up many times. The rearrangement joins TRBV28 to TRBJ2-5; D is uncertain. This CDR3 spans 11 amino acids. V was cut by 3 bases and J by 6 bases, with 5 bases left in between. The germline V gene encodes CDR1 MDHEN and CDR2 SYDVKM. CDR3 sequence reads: CASSLAQTQYF. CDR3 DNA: TGTGCCAGCAGTTTGGCACAGACCCAGTACTTC.

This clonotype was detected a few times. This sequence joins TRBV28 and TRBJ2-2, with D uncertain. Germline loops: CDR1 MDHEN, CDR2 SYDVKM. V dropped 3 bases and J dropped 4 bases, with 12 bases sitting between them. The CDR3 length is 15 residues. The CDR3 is CASSFTSVFTGELFF. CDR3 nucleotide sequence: TGTGCCAGCAGTTTTACCAGTGTGTTCACCGGGGAGCTGTTTTTT. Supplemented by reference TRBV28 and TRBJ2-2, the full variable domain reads DVKVTQSSRYLVKRTGEKVFLECVQDMDHENMFWYRQDPGLGLRLIYFSYDVKMKEKGDIPEGYSVSREKKERFSLILESASTNQTSMYLCASSFTSVFTGELFFGEGSRLTVL.

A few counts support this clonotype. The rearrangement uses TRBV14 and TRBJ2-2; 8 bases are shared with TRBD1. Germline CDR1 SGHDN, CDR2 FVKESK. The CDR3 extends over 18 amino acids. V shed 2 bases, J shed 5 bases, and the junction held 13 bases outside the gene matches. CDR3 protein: CASSQRTGGTRGTGELFF. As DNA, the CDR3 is TGTGCCAGCAGCCAACGTACAGGGGGGACGCGAGGAACCGGGGAGCTGTTTTTT.

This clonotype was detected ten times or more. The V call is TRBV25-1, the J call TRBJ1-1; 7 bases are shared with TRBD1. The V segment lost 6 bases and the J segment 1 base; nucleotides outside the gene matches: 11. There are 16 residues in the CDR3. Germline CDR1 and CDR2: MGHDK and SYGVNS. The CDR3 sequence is CASRETGRGPNTEAFF. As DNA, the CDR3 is TGTGCCAGCAGGGAGACAGGGAGAGGGCCGAACACTGAAGCTTTCTTT.

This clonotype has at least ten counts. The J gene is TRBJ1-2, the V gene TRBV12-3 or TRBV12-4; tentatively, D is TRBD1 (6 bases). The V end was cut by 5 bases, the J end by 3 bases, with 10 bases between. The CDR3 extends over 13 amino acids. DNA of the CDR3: TGTGCCAGCAGTGCCAACAGGGACTATGGCTACACCTTC. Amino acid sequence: CASSANRDYGYTF.

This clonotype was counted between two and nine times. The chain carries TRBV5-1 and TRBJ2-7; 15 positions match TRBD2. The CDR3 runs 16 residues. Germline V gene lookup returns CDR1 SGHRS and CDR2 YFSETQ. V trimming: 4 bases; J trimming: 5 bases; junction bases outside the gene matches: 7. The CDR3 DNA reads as TGCGCCAGCAGCCCGGGACTAGCGGGAGGCGTCCACGAGCAGTACTTC. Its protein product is CASSPGLAGGVHEQYF.

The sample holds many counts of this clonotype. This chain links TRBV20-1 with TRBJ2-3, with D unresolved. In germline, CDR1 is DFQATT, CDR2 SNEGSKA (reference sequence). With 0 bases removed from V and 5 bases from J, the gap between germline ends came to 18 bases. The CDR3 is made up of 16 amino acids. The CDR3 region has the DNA TGCAGTGCTAGAGATTTCGCCACCGGATATTTAGATACGCAGTATTTT. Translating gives CSARDFATGYLDTQYF.

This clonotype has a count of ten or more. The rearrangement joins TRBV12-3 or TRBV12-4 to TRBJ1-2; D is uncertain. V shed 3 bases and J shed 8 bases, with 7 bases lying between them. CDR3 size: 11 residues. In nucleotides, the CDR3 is TGTGCCAGCAGTTTTAAATACGGCTACACCTTC. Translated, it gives CASSFKYGYTF.

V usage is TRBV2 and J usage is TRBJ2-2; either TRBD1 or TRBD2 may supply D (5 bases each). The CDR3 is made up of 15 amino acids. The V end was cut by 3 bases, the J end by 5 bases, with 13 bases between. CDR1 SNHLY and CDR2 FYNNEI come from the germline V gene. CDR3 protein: CASSERGDGTGELFF. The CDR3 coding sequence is TGTGCCAGCAGTGAGAGAGGGGATGGGACCGGGGAGCTGTTTTTT.

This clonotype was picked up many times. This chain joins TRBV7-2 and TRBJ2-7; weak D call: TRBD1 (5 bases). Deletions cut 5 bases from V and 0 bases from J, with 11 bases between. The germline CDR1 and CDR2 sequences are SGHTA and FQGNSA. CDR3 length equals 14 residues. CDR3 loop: CASSPSTVSYEQYF. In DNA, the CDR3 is TGTGCCAGCAGCCCATCGACAGTCTCCTACGAGCAGTACTTC. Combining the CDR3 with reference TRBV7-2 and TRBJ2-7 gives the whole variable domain GAGVSQSPSNKVTEKGKDVELRCDPISGHTALYWYRQSLGQGLEFLIYFQGNSAPDKSGLPSDRFSAERTGGSVSTLTIQRTQQEDSAVYLCASSPSTVSYEQYFGPGTRLTVT.

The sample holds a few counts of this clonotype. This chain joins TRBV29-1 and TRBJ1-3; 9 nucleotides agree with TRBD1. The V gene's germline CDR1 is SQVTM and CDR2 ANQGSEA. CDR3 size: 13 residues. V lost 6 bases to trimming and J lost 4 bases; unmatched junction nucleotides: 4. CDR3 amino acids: CSVGQGKGNTIYF. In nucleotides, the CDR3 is TGCAGCGTAGGACAGGGGAAAGGAAACACCATATATTTT. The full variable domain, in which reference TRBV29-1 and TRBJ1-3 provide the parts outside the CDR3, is SAVISQKPSRDICQRGTSLTIQCQVDSQVTMMFWYRQQPGQSLTLIATANQGSEATYESGFVIDKFPISRPNLTFSTLTVSNMSPEDSSIYLCSVGQGKGNTIYFGEGSWLTVV.

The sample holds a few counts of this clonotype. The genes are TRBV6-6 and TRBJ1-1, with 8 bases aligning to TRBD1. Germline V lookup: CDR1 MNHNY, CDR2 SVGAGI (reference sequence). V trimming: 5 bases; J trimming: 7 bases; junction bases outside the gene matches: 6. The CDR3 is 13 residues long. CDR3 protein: CASSVQGDVEAFF. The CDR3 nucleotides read TGTGCCAGCAGTGTACAGGGGGACGTTGAAGCTTTCTTT.

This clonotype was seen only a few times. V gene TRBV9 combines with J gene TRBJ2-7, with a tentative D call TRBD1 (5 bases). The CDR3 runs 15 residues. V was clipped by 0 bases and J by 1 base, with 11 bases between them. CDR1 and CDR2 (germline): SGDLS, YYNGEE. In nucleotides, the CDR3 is TGTGCCAGCAGCGTAGATCCAGGGCTGTCCTACGAGCAGTACTTC. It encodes CASSVDPGLSYEQYF.